Presented here are 25 T cell receptor beta chains from one specimen sequenced in a study of shared clonotypes between healthy human individuals. The assay was immunoSEQ multiplex PCR, and TCRdb's table has in-frame clones only and misses some. The table includes roughly 500,000 clones, about 95% detected once. Sample: naive CD4+ T cells sorted from blood. Subset meaning: CD45RA+ positively selected. All receptors come from a woman in her thirties in good health.

The rearrangement links TRBV5-1 to TRBJ1-1, with D perhaps TRBD1 (5 bases). Germline values: CDR1 SGHRS, CDR2 YFSETQ. This CDR3 region has 13 residues. Trimming pared 0 bases from V and 8 bases from J, leaving 11 bases between. CDR3 residues: CASSLEDITEAFF. The DNA of the CDR3 is TGCGCCAGCAGCTTGGAGGACATCACGGAAGCTTTCTTT.

The rearrangement links TRBV9 to TRBJ1-1; D unresolved. V lost 4 bases to trimming and J lost 1 base, with 11 bases between them. CDR1 is SGDLS, CDR2 YYNGEE, per germline. The CDR3 spans 14 residues. This CDR3 reads CASSPRMANTEAFF. In DNA, the CDR3 is TGTGCCAGCAGCCCCCGGATGGCGAACACTGAAGCTTTCTTT.

The chain has TRBV7-3 and TRBJ1-1; D not resolved. Trimming removed 4 bases at V and 8 bases at J, with 14 bases between. Germline V gene sequence: CDR1 SGHTA, CDR2 FQGTGA. This CDR3 spans 13 amino acids. CDR3 DNA sequence: TGTGCCAGCAGCTCCCAAAAAGGGTGGGAAGCTTTCTTT. As protein: CASSSQKGWEAFF.

The chain combines TRBV4-1 with TRBJ2-1; a weak D match, TRBD1 (6 bases). The CDR3 loop spans 17 amino acids. Germline CDR1 reads MGHRA; CDR2 reads YSYEKL. V lost 4 bases to trimming and J lost 0 bases, with 16 bases between them. CDR3 region: CASSRMNNRDSYNEQFF. The CDR3 DNA reads TGCGCCAGCAGCCGGATGAATAACAGGGACTCCTACAATGAGCAGTTCTTC.

The J gene is TRBJ2-4, the V gene TRBV4-2, with TRBD2 matching over 12 bases. The germline gives CDR1 LGHNA, CDR2 YNFKEQ. The length of the CDR3 is 15 residues. Trimming cost V 1 base and J 5 bases; bases outside gene matches: 0. The CDR3 protein is CASSQGLAGENIQYF. As DNA, the CDR3 is TGTGCCAGCAGCCAAGGACTAGCGGGAGAAAACATTCAGTACTTC.

The CDR3 loop reads CASSLSPGTAYGYTF. The CDR3 DNA follows: TGTGCCAGCAGTTTATCCCCCGGGACAGCCTATGGCTACACCTTC. The chain couples TRBV28 to TRBJ1-2; TRBD1 aligns across 7 bases. This CDR3 comprises 15 residues. The germline V gene encodes CDR1 MDHEN and CDR2 SYDVKM. Trimming removed 1 base from V and 4 bases from J; junction bases left unmatched: 6.

V is TRBV19 and J is TRBJ2-5; tentatively, D is TRBD1 or TRBD2 (5 bases each). The assigned J gene may be wrong: the sequence end matches TRBJ2-7 better. This CDR3 has 14 amino acids. CDR1 is LNHDA and CDR2 is SQIVND in the germline V gene (reference sequence). The CDR3 nucleotides read TGTGCCAGTAGTTTAGGGCTGGGGGCCTACGAGCAGTACTTC. Protein product: CASSLGLGAYEQYF.

This rearrangement joins TRBV6-5 to TRBJ2-5; 11 positions agree with TRBD2. Matching the DNA end better, TRBJ2-7 makes the J call doubtful. The CDR3 length is 13 residues. CDR1 and CDR2 from the germline V gene are MNHEY and SVGAGI. The CDR3 bases are TGTGCCAGCAACAAACTAGCGGGAGACGAGCAGTACTTC. Protein: CASNKLAGDEQYF.

J is TRBJ1-1 and V is TRBV5-1; D gene unclear. CDR1 and CDR2 (germline): SGHRS, YFSETQ. CDR3 length: 13 amino acids. Trimming removed 1 base at V and 1 base at J, with 5 bases between. CDR3 amino acids: CASSLSSNTEAFF. The CDR3 DNA is TGCGCCAGCAGCTTGTCTTCGAACACTGAAGCTTTCTTT.

This clone was picked up one time. The V gene is TRBV2, the J gene TRBJ1-2; no clear D gene. Germline CDR1 is SNHLY and CDR2 is FYNNEI. The CDR3 spans 13 residues. V gave up 7 bases and J gave up 1 base, with 10 bases separating them. In nucleotides, the CDR3 is TGTGCCAGCACCATGACGGATAACTATGGCTACACCTTC. This encodes CASTMTDNYGYTF.

The chain recombines TRBV5-1 with TRBJ2-2; 7 nucleotides align to TRBD1. Germline V gives CDR1 SGHRS, CDR2 YFSETQ. Trimming at V came to 5 bases and at J to 2 bases, leaving 6 bases not matched to a gene. The CDR3 covers 15 residues. This CDR3 reads CASSPGQRNTGELFF. CDR3 nucleotides: TGCGCCAGCAGTCCGGGACAGAGAAACACCGGGGAGCTGTTTTTT.

This chain uses TRBV28 with TRBJ1-1, with D hard to call. Germline V gene sequence: CDR1 MDHEN, CDR2 SYDVKM. The CDR3 has 18 amino acids. The V and J ends lost 2 bases and 1 base respectively, with 20 bases between them. CDR3 nucleotide sequence: TGTGCCAGCAGTTTAGCGGGTTCTGCCGCTTTTCAGAACACTGAAGCTTTCTTT. This translates into CASSLAGSAAFQNTEAFF.

The V and J genes are TRBV5-1 and TRBJ2-7, with D possibly TRBD2 on 7 matching bases. The CDR3 is made up of 16 amino acids. Germline V gene data show CDR1 as SGHRS and CDR2 as YFSETQ. V shed 6 bases and J shed 4 bases, with 23 bases lying between them. The CDR3 DNA follows: TGCGCCAGCAAGCCACCCTCCTCAGGGAGGGGGTACGAGCAGTACTTC. It translates to CASKPPSSGRGYEQYF.

This chain links TRBV4-1 with TRBJ1-5; 8 bases are shared with TRBD1. Germline V gene lookup returns CDR1 MGHRA and CDR2 YSYEKL. V lost 4 bases and J lost 4; bases outside the gene matches: 3. This CDR3 contains 14 residues. CDR3 in amino acids: CASSRGQGNQPQHF. The CDR3 region has the DNA TGCGCCAGCAGCCGAGGACAGGGAAATCAGCCCCAGCATTTT.

The chain has TRBV15 and TRBJ2-1; weak D call: TRBD1 (6 bases). This CDR3 has 19 residues. Trimming left V 3 bases short and J 4 bases short, with 25 bases between. The germline gives CDR1 LNHNV, CDR2 YYDKDF (reference sequence). Here the CDR3 reads CATSSRPSITGRNYNEQFF. DNA of the CDR3: TGTGCCACCAGCAGCCGTCCTAGTATCACAGGGAGAAATTACAATGAGCAGTTCTTC.

The gene calls are TRBV25-1 and TRBJ2-5, with 8 bases identical to TRBD2. CDR3 length: 17 residues. In germline, CDR1 is MGHDK, CDR2 SYGVNS. The trim removed 8 bases at V and 4 bases at J, leaving 18 bases unmatched. The CDR3 protein is CASGDQAGGAATETQYF. The CDR3 DNA reads TGTGCCAGCGGAGATCAGGCGGGGGGCGCCGCGACAGAGACCCAGTACTTC.

The chain links TRBV18 to TRBJ2-5, with D possibly matching TRBD2 (5 bases). The CDR3 extends over 16 amino acids. Trimming cost V 0 bases and J 5 bases, with 16 bases left between them. CDR1 and CDR2 (germline): KGHSH, LQKENI. Written as DNA, the CDR3 is TGTGCCAGCTCACCACCCCGGGGAGACCGGACCGAGACCCAGTACTTC. Its protein product is CASSPPRGDRTETQYF.

This rearrangement joins TRBV10-1 to TRBJ2-7; 7 bases map to TRBD1. The CDR3 runs to 11 residues. Germline CDR1 and CDR2: WNHNN and SYGVQD (reference sequence). The junction had 3 bases not matched to a gene; V was cut back by 2 bases and J by 11 bases. CDR3 in amino acids: CASSEGTGEYF. DNA for the CDR3: TGCGCCAGCAGTGAGGGTACAGGGGAGTACTTC.

This chain links TRBV2 with TRBJ1-3; TRBD1 might be the D (5 bases). There are 16 residues in the CDR3. CDR1 and CDR2 (germline): SNHLY, FYNNEI. V was shortened by 6 bases and J by 3 bases, with 18 bases between the two germline ends. Here the CDR3 reads CASRSGRGISGNTIYF. CDR3 bases: TGTGCCAGCAGAAGCGGGAGGGGTATAAGTGGAAACACCATATATTTT. Complete variable domain (other parts from reference TRBV2 and TRBJ1-3): EPEVTQTPSHQVTQMGQEVILRCVPISNHLYFYWYRQILGQKVEFLVSFYNNEISEKSEIFDDQFSVERPDGSNFTLKIRSTKLEDSAMYFCASRSGRGISGNTIYFGEGSWLTVV.

The rearrangement uses TRBV6-6 and TRBJ2-7; TRBD2 is a possible D gene (6 bases). V lost 0 bases, J lost 7 bases, and 13 bases lay in between. This CDR3 region has 14 residues. CDR1 is MNHNY, CDR2 SVGAGI, per germline (reference sequence). DNA for the CDR3: TGTGCCAGCAGTTACTCGGACGGGGCGGGGGAGCAGTACTTC. Translation: CASSYSDGAGEQYF.

V is TRBV28 and J is TRBJ2-7; TRBD1 aligns across 10 bases. Germline V gives CDR1 MDHEN, CDR2 SYDVKM. CDR3 length: 14 amino acids. The trim removed 8 bases at V and 2 bases at J, leaving 6 bases unmatched. In DNA, the CDR3 is TGTGCCAGCTTCCCGGGACAGGGGACCTACGAGCAGTACTTC. This encodes CASFPGQGTYEQYF.

The chain combines TRBV6-1 with TRBJ1-5; D gene ambiguous. The CDR3 covers 14 residues. Germline values: CDR1 MNHNS, CDR2 SASEGT. V lost 0 bases to trimming and J lost 0 bases, with 3 bases between them. Written as DNA, the CDR3 is TGTGCCAGCAGTGAAGCGAATAGCAATCAGCCCCAGCATTTT. Translation: CASSEANSNQPQHF.

J is TRBJ1-6 and V is TRBV14; D perhaps matches TRBD1 (5 bases). V lost 1 base to trimming and J lost 9 bases, with 10 bases between them. CDR1 is SGHDN and CDR2 is FVKESK in the germline V gene. The CDR3 has 14 residues. The CDR3, as DNA: TGTGCCAGCAGCCAAGCCCAGGGTTTTTCACCCCTCCACTTT. As protein: CASSQAQGFSPLHF.

The chain combines TRBV11-2 with TRBJ2-7, with D possibly being TRBD1 or TRBD2 (6 bases each). CDR3 length: 15 residues. Germline lookup yields CDR1 SGHAT and CDR2 FQNNGV. The V and J ends lost 4 bases and 2 bases respectively, with 15 bases between them. CDR3 protein: CASSSSSGAPYEQYF. CDR3 nucleotides: TGTGCCAGCAGCTCATCGTCGGGGGCCCCCTACGAGCAGTACTTC.

The chain has TRBV19 and TRBJ2-2; D gene unclear. Trimming removed 5 bases from V and 8 bases from J, with 12 bases in between. The germline CDR1 and CDR2 sequences are LNHDA and SQIVND (reference sequence). This CDR3 is built from 13 residues. The CDR3 DNA sequence: TGTGCCAGTAGTCAGGACCAGTTTGGGGAGCTGTTTTTT. Residues: CASSQDQFGELFF.